A single sample gave rise to the 21 T cell receptor beta chains below, sequenced in a study of metastatic and nonmetastatic thyroid tumors. Thyroid surgery had not been preceded by any treatment in any patient. Using MiXCR, TCRdb re-called clones from the PCR reads. The table includes 85,000 to 100,000 clones, about 12% detected once. Sequencing used blood. The receptors shown here come from a female donor with papillary thyroid cancer or a benign thyroid nodule (not recorded which). Some clones in this sample may be carry-over from other donors' samples.

In this sample, this clone turned up many times. CDR3 sequence reads: CASSYSTGGNTIYF. CDR3 nucleotide sequence: TGTGCCAGCAGTTACTCGACAGGGGGAAACACCATATATTTT. The chain couples TRBV6-5 to TRBJ1-3; 7 bases are a match to TRBD1. This CDR3 is 14 amino acids long. The germline CDR1 and CDR2 sequences are MNHEY and SVGAGI. The V and J ends lost 0 bases and 4 bases, in that order; junction bases with no gene match: 0.

The chain employs TRBV11-1 and TRBJ2-7; 8 bases agree with TRBD1. Germline V gene lookup returns CDR1 SGHAT and CDR2 FQDESV (reference sequence). With 3 bases clipped from V and 3 bases from J, the junction kept 1 base outside the gene matches. CDR3 length: 13 residues. CDR3 residues: CASSFGQGYEQYF. The DNA for the CDR3 is TGTGCCAGCAGCTTTGGACAGGGCTACGAGCAGTACTTC.

This clone was seen many times. V is TRBV11-1 and J is TRBJ2-1; possible D gene TRBD1, 5 bases. Deletions cut 1 base from V and 3 bases from J, with 10 bases between. Germline V lookup: CDR1 SGHAT, CDR2 FQDESV (reference sequence). The CDR3 runs to 15 residues. The DNA of the CDR3 is TGTGCCAGCAGCTTAGTTCAGGGTCGCTACAATGAGCAGTTCTTC. Amino acids: CASSLVQGRYNEQFF.

The rearrangement uses TRBV6-1 and TRBJ2-7; 11 positions match TRBD1. CDR1 and CDR2 (germline): MNHNS, SASEGT. The CDR3 has 15 residues. Germline trimming cut 5 bases from V and 2 bases from J; bases unmatched to any gene: 5. In nucleotides, the CDR3 is TGTGCCAGCAGTACACCGGGACAGGGGGCCTACGAGCAGTACTTC. Translation: CASSTPGQGAYEQYF.

This clone was seen repeatedly, ten times or more. The genes are TRBV15 and TRBJ2-3, with 8 bases identical to TRBD2. CDR1 and CDR2 from the germline V gene are LNHNV and YYDKDF (reference sequence). This CDR3 comprises 16 residues. Trimming removed 4 bases from V and 2 bases from J; junction bases left unmatched: 8. The CDR3 region has the DNA TGTGCCACCAGCACCCCGGGACTAGGTCCCACAGATACGCAGTATTTT. Encoded protein: CATSTPGLGPTDTQYF. Using reference TRBV15 and TRBJ2-3 for the parts outside the CDR3, the full variable domain is DAMVIQNPRYQVTQFGKPVTLSCSQTLNHNVMYWYQQKSSQAPKLLFHYYDKDFNNEADTPDNFQSRRPNTSFCFLDIRSPGLGDTAMYLCATSTPGLGPTDTQYFGPGTRLTVL.

This clone was observed a handful of times. The CDR3 DNA reads as TGCAGCGTCGTCTCTGCTGGTCTAGCGGGAGGGCCGGGAGAGACCCAGTACTTC. This codes for CSVVSAGLAGGPGETQYF. The chain uses TRBV29-1 and TRBJ2-5, with TRBD2 matching over 12 bases. The V gene end was trimmed by 6 bases and the J gene end by 4 bases; junction bases not matched to a gene: 18. CDR3 length: 18 residues. Germline V gene data show CDR1 as SQVTM and CDR2 as ANQGSEA.

This clone was seen ten or more times. V is TRBV9 and J is TRBJ2-7, with 9 nucleotides matching TRBD1. This CDR3 is built from 17 residues. Germline values: CDR1 SGDLS, CDR2 YYNGEE. Germline trimming cut 2 bases from V and 4 bases from J; bases unmatched to any gene: 13. The CDR3 nucleotides are TGTGCCAGCAGCGTTGAACAGGGGGCTATGGGGGATTACGAGCAGTACTTC. Translation gives CASSVEQGAMGDYEQYF. The complete variable domain, with remaining parts taken from reference TRBV9 and TRBJ2-7, reads DSGVTQTPKHLITATGQRVTLRCSPRSGDLSVYWYQQSLDQGLQFLIQYYNGEERAKGNILERFSAQQFPDLHSELNLSSLELGDSALYFCASSVEQGAMGDYEQYFGPGTRLTVT.

This clone was detected many times. The genes are TRBV25-1 and TRBJ1-4; a possible D gene is TRBD1 (6 bases). Germline CDR1 is MGHDK and CDR2 is SYGVNS. V lost 7 bases, J lost 0 bases, and 21 bases lay in between. The CDR3 has 18 amino acids. For the CDR3, the DNA is TGTGCCAGCACGGGGGGGGGCCTCGGGTTTGCAACTAATGAAAAACTGTTTTTT. It yields the protein CASTGGGLGFATNEKLFF.

The sample holds many counts of this clone. This chain uses TRBV20-1 with TRBJ2-3; TRBD1 might be the D (6 bases). There are 14 residues in the CDR3. Germline V gene lookup returns CDR1 DFQATT and CDR2 SNEGSKA (reference sequence). The V and J ends lost 2 bases and 0 bases respectively, with 9 bases between them. The chain's CDR3 is CSARQGFSTDTQYF. The DNA for the CDR3 is TGCAGTGCTAGACAGGGGTTCAGCACAGATACGCAGTATTTT.

The sample holds many counts of this clone. The chain recombines TRBV11-2 with TRBJ2-3; TRBD2 is a possible D gene (7 bases). The V gene lost 5 bases and the J gene lost 9 bases, with 21 bases spanning the gap. The CDR3 spans 15 residues. Germline assignment: CDR1 SGHAT and CDR2 FQNNGV. The CDR3 is CASSRPGEGTWTQYF. The CDR3 nucleotides read TGTGCCAGCAGCCGCCCAGGGGAGGGTACATGGACGCAGTATTTT. Supplemented by reference TRBV11-2 and TRBJ2-3, the full variable domain reads EAGVAQSPRYKIIEKRQSVAFWCNPISGHATLYWYQQILGQGPKLLIQFQNNGVVDDSQLPKDRFSAERLKGVDSTLKIQPAKLEDSAVYLCASSRPGEGTWTQYFGPGTRLTVL.

Points on this clone: The junction departs from germline at one end; a sequencing error may be responsible. V usage is TRBV11-1 and J usage is TRBJ2-2, with a weak D call TRBD2 (6 bases). Per the germline V gene, CDR1 is SGHAT and CDR2 is FQDESV (reference sequence). This CDR3 is 16 amino acids long. The CDR3 nucleotides are TGTGCCAGCAGCCCCGCCTGGGGCGGCGGGACCGGGGATCTGTTTTTT. Protein product: CASSPAWGGGTGDLFF.

This clone was observed at least ten times. The V gene is TRBV28, the J gene TRBJ2-1, with a weak D call TRBD1 (6 bases). The germline gives CDR1 MDHEN, CDR2 SYDVKM. Trimming took 6 bases from V and 3 from J, leaving 12 bases between them. The CDR3 length is 14 residues. The CDR3 DNA reads as TGTGCCAGCAGGAACAGGGCCATCTACAATGAGCAGTTCTTC. Translated: CASRNRAIYNEQFF.

This clone was recorded at least ten times. The chain links TRBV20-1 to TRBJ2-1; 7 positions agree with TRBD2. The CDR3 totals 15 residues. Germline V lookup: CDR1 DFQATT, CDR2 SNEGSKA (reference sequence). The V gene end was trimmed by 6 bases and the J gene end by 2 bases; junction bases not matched to a gene: 10. The CDR3: CSAKAGLAAYNEQFF. CDR3 bases: TGCAGTGCCAAGGCCGGCCTAGCGGCCTACAATGAGCAGTTCTTC.

The CDR3 region is CAWSYMGLEQFF. DNA for the CDR3: TGTGCCTGGAGTTACATGGGTCTTGAGCAGTTCTTC. The J gene is TRBJ2-7, the V gene TRBV30; D not certain. The J call is uncertain, as TRBJ2-1 better fits the DNA end. The germline CDR1 and CDR2 sequences are GTSNPN and SVGIG (reference sequence). The CDR3 length is 12 residues.

The J gene is TRBJ1-2, the V gene TRBV3-1; D is unresolved. This CDR3 has 9 amino acids. In germline, CDR1 is LGHDT, CDR2 YNNKEL (reference sequence). V lost 0 bases and J lost 11, with 1 base in between. The CDR3 DNA sequence: TGTGCCAGCAGCCAAGATTACACCTTC. Amino acid sequence: CASSQDYTF.

This clone was seen ten or more times. V and J are TRBV6-2 or TRBV6-3 and TRBJ2-7; D remains unclear. The V and J ends lost 6 bases and 3 bases respectively, with 12 bases between them. The CDR3 spans 13 residues. The germline V gene has CDR1 MNHEY and CDR2 SVGEGT. The DNA of the CDR3 is TGTGCCAGCAGCCTTTATGCGGACTACGAGCAGTACTTC. Translating gives CASSLYADYEQYF.

This clone showed up many times. The same CDR3 can be traced to other DNA sequences in this sample. This chain joins TRBV19 and TRBJ2-6, with unresolved D. Between the trimmed V and J ends, which lost 5 bases and 1 base, there was a span of 3 bases. This CDR3 has 13 amino acids. Germline lookup yields CDR1 LNHDA and CDR2 SQIVND (reference sequence). As DNA, the CDR3 is TGTGCCAGTAGTCCATCTGGGGCCAACGTCCTGACTTTC. Its translation: CASSPSGANVLTF.

This clone was picked up many times. Other DNA sequences in the sample encode the same CDR3. The chain is built from TRBV18 and TRBJ2-3, with D uncertain. This CDR3 region has 14 residues. Germline CDR1 is KGHSH and CDR2 is LQKENI. V was pared by 0 bases and J by 3 bases, with 7 bases between. The CDR3 coding sequence is TGTGCCAGCTCACCACCGGTTGGGACAGATACGCAGTATTTT. Its protein is CASSPPVGTDTQYF.

There are many counts of this clone. V is TRBV4-2 and J is TRBJ2-5; no definite D call. The CDR3 is 15 amino acids. Germline V gene sequence: CDR1 LGHNA, CDR2 YNFKEQ. V lost 0 bases, J lost 2 bases, and 10 bases lay in between. The CDR3 region is CASSQDGTAQETQYF. The DNA for the CDR3 is TGTGCCAGCAGCCAAGATGGAACAGCACAAGAGACCCAGTACTTC.

At least ten counts were recorded for this clone. Other DNA variants within this sample encode the same CDR3. The chain couples TRBV4-3 to TRBJ2-3; D uncertain. Trimming cost V 0 bases and J 6 bases, with 4 bases left between them. This CDR3 spans 12 amino acids. Germline V CDR1 and CDR2: LGHNA, YSLEER. The CDR3 coding sequence is TGCGCCAGCAGCCAAGAAGCGGATACGCAGTATTTT. It translates to CASSQEADTQYF.

The chain joins TRBV5-8 to TRBJ1-1; possibly TRBD1 for D (6 bases). The CDR3 length is 15 residues. The V gene's germline CDR1 is SGHTS and CDR2 YDEGEE. V was clipped by 5 bases and J by 5 bases, with 19 bases between them. CDR3: CASSPPVQGGTEAFF. In DNA form, the CDR3 reads TGTGCCAGCAGTCCTCCGGTACAGGGTGGGACTGAAGCTTTCTTT.